This is a list of T cell receptor beta chains from one sample in a study of shared clonotypes between healthy human individuals. The table came from immunoSEQ multiplex PCR; TCRdb's copy has only in-frame clones and leaves some out. The profile covers some 450,000 clones, with 70% to 80% appearing a single time and around 12% taken by the ten largest. Sequencing was performed on PBMCs. The source of these receptors is a woman aged 40 to 50 in good health. Some clones in this sample may be carry-over from other donors' samples. CDR3s leave out the opening cysteine and the closing phenylalanine or tryptophan.

V	J	CDR3
TRBV10-3	TRBJ1-4	AISDGGAQEKLF
TRBV18	TRBJ2-1	ASSPGLAGEVYPF
TRBV2	TRBJ2-5	ASSPTGTEETQY
TRBV18	-	ASSPRDTGELF
TRBV5-1	TRBJ2-3	ASSLGTDTDTQY
TRBV28	TRBJ1-4	ASSLWGGEKLF
TRBV5-1	TRBJ2-3	ASRAGRSADTQY
TRBV13	TRBJ2-7	ASSLLGTYEQY
TRBV7-9	TRBJ2-7	ASSLAGTGISYEQY
TRBV25-1	TRBJ1-1	ASSGTGGMITEAF
TRBV5-1	TRBJ2-5	ASSMGSGQETQY
TRBV29-1	TRBJ2-2	SVKGAGQNTGELF
TRBV18	TRBJ2-7	ASSPGMLQGEQY
TRBV27	TRBJ2-7	ASSLRLGTSGRGHEQY
TRBV9	TRBJ2-7	ASSPTGGGDEQY
TRBV4-1	-	ASSQVGGYEQY
TRBV28	TRBJ1-2	ASSLVGISGYT
TRBV6-5	TRBJ2-1	ASRRTVLTYNEQF
TRBV4-1	TRBJ2-1	ASMPRVTSGSFSYNEQF
TRBV2	TRBJ2-2	ASSPNVDTGELF
TRBV18	TRBJ1-1	ASSPGQGAEAF
TRBV6-5	TRBJ2-5	ASSYGKVPNQETQY
TRBV7-9	TRBJ1-1	ALGAISDTEAF
TRBV18	TRBJ2-7	ASSPTSSYEQY
TRBV29-1	TRBJ2-5	SVARGGPRETQY
TRBV19	TRBJ1-5	ASSHRAQFNQPQH
TRBV5-1	TRBJ2-2	ASSLGTSGLTGELF
TRBV6-4	TRBJ2-6	ASSPGSSSSGANVLT
TRBV11-3	TRBJ2-1	ASSSSGSGGNEQF
TRBV7-2	TRBJ2-7	ASRSDGTYEQY
TRBV29-1	TRBJ1-1	SVSSGRAEAF
TRBV4-2	TRBJ2-1	ASSPTGTELQF
TRBV7-2	TRBJ2-7	ASSRNGRGVVYEQY
TRBV6-1	-	ASFRDRGRWETQY
TRBV15	TRBJ2-6	ATSRARGAGANVLT